This T cell receptor beta chain was sequenced during a study of cytomegalovirus exposure and HLA in healthy donors. A remark on this clone: The antigen is not known.

Produced via immunoSEQ multiplex PCR; TCRdb's table is partial and in-frame only. This sample has 100,000 to 150,000 clones, with approximately 95% found just once. Study observations and caveats: Published work reported that the classifier diagnosed cytomegalovirus status with high specificity and sensitivity. The TCR clusters that emerged in the first cohort tended, a later analysis found, to co-occur in the 120 or so validation repertoires. The study designated 150 or so TCR beta chains cytomegalovirus-associated.

The trim removed 6 bases at V and 5 bases at J, leaving 6 bases unmatched. CDR1 and CDR2 from the germline V gene are ENHRY and SYGVKD. The CDR3 runs to 14 residues. V is TRBV10-3 and J is TRBJ2-1; TRBD2 aligns across 8 bases. This clonotype was sampled from a man between 18 and 35 years old in good health and CMV-seronegative. Sequenced sample: PBMCs. For the CDR3, the DNA is TGTGCCATCAGCCCCGGACTAGCTAACAATGAGCAGTTCTTC. This codes for CAISPGLANNEQFF.